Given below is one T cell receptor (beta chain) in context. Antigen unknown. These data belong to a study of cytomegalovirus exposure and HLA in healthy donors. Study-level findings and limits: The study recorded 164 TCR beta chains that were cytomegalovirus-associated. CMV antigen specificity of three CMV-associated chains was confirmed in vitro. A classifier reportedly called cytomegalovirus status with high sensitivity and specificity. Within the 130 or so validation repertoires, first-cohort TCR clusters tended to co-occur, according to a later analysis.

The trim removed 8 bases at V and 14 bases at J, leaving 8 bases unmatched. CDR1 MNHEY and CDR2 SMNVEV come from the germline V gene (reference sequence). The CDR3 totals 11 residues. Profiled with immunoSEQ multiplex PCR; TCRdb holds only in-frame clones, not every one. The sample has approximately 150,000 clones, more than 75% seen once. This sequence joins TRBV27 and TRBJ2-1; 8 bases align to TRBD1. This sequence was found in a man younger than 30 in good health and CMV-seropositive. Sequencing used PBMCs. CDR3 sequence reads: CASRTQGEEFF. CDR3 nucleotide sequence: TGTGCCAGCCGCACACAGGGGGAGGAGTTCTTC.